This T cell receptor (beta chain) was captured by sequencing in a study of neurological immune-mediated disorders. Whole-study context: The 35 or so multiple sclerosis patients comprised around 31 relapsing-remitting and 3 secondary progressive cases.

TCRdb re-called the 5' RACE reads through MiXCR, storing one row per CDR3 protein. The profile covers more than 60,000 distinct CDR3 sequences, with roughly 4% appearing a single time and over 2% taken by the ten largest. Deletions cut 6 bases from V and 0 bases from J, with 12 bases between. CDR3 length equals 15 residues. This clonotype was observed at least ten times. This TCR derives from a woman between 50 and 59 years old with multiple sclerosis. V gene TRBV12-3 or TRBV12-4 combines with J gene TRBJ1-3; D is uncertain. The sequenced sample consisted of PBMCs. CDR3 DNA sequence: TGTGCCAGCAGCCCCGGACGGTTCTCTGGAAACACCATATATTTT. Translated, it gives CASSPGRFSGNTIYF.